The 28 T cell receptor beta chains below come from one sample, sequenced in a study of early T cells in non-severe SARS-CoV-2 infection. MiXCR was run by TCRdb on the 5' RACE reads, yielding one entry per CDR3 protein. The sample shows around 80,000 distinct CDR3 sequences, approximately 11% of them seen only once. Sequenced here: whole blood, sampled at baseline. These receptors all stem from an adult who was a healthcare worker with PCR-confirmed SARS-CoV-2 infection or an uninfected control (not recorded which).

This clonotype was observed a few times. The chain uses TRBV6-4 and TRBJ2-3; 7 bases align to TRBD1. CDR1 MRHNA and CDR2 SNTAGT come from the germline V gene. V was clipped by 0 bases and J by 1 base; unmatched bases: 4. This CDR3 contains 16 residues. DNA of the CDR3: TGTGCCAGCAGTGACTCTCCAGACAGGGGCACAGATACGCAGTATTTT. Encoded protein: CASSDSPDRGTDTQYF.

The V gene is TRBV5-6, the J gene TRBJ1-1; no firm D call. CDR3 length: 14 residues. V was cut by 2 bases and J by 0 bases, with 8 bases left in between. The germline V gene has CDR1 SGHDT and CDR2 YYEEEE. CDR3 amino acids: CASSFLRLNTEAFF. The CDR3 coding sequence is TGTGCCAGCAGCTTTCTCCGTTTGAACACTGAAGCTTTCTTT. Filled out from reference TRBV5-6 and TRBJ1-1, the complete variable domain reads DAGVTQSPTHLIKTRGQQVTLRCSPKSGHDTVSWYQQALGQGPQFIFQYYEEEERQRGNFPDRFSGHQFPNYSSELNVNALLLGDSALYLCASSFLRLNTEAFFGQGTRLTVV.

This clonotype was detected only a few times. This sequence joins TRBV7-9 and TRBJ2-3, with 8 bases lining up with TRBD2. The junction had 13 bases not matched to a gene; V was cut back by 7 bases and J by 4 bases. Germline CDR1 reads SEHNR; CDR2 reads FQNEAQ (reference sequence). The CDR3 extends over 16 amino acids. In DNA form, the CDR3 reads TGTGCCAGCATCCCCACGGGACTAGTTATCCCAGATACGCAGTATTTT. Translated: CASIPTGLVIPDTQYF. The full variable domain, rest sourced from reference TRBV7-9 and TRBJ2-3, is DTGVSQNPRHKITKRGQNVTFRCDPISEHNRLYWYRQTLGQGPEFLTYFQNEAQLEKSRLLSDRFSAERPKGSFSTLEIQRTEQGDSAMYLCASIPTGLVIPDTQYFGPGTRLTVL.

This clonotype has ten or more counts. The chain uses TRBV9 and TRBJ1-3; D not resolved. This CDR3 has 16 residues. The ends were cut back, 4 bases at V and 2 bases at J, with 16 bases in the middle. Germline V gene sequence: CDR1 SGDLS, CDR2 YYNGEE. CDR3 in DNA: TGTGCCAGCAGCCCCCCAGGTCCCCCCACTGGAAACACCATATATTTT. It specifies CASSPPGPPTGNTIYF.

As regards this clonotype: One end of the junction is discordant with germline, which a read error may explain. The rearrangement links TRBV7-2 to TRBJ2-3, with 7 nucleotides matching TRBD2. This CDR3 comprises 14 residues. Germline lookup yields CDR1 SGHTA and CDR2 FQGNSA. CDR3 protein: CASSVAGHTDTQYF. The CDR3 DNA sequence: TGTGCCAGCAGCGTAGCGGGCCACACAGATACGCAGTATTTT. The full variable domain, its missing parts supplied by reference TRBV7-2 and TRBJ2-3, is GAGVSQSPSNKVTEKGKDVELRCDPISGHTALYWYRQSLGQGLEFLIYFQGNSAPDKSGLPSDRFSAERTGGSVSTLTIQRTQQEDSAVYLCASSVAGHTDTQYFGPGTRLTVL.

This clonotype was detected many times. The chain carries TRBV12-3 or TRBV12-4 and TRBJ1-3; D may be TRBD1 (6 bases). The CDR3 runs 14 residues. The ends were cut back, 6 bases at V and 0 bases at J, with 9 bases in the middle. The chain's CDR3 is CASRTGSSGNTIYF. As DNA, the CDR3 is TGTGCCAGCAGGACAGGCAGCTCTGGAAACACCATATATTTT.

In its sample, this clonotype was seen a few times. The J gene is TRBJ2-7, the V gene TRBV7-9; D remains unclear. Per germline, CDR1 SEHNR and CDR2 FQNEAQ (reference sequence). V gave up 5 bases and J gave up 2 bases, with 13 bases separating them. The CDR3 extends over 14 amino acids. The CDR3, as DNA: TGTGCCAGCAGCGTTTCTCCCACGGCCTACGAGCAGTACTTC. Amino acids: CASSVSPTAYEQYF. The full variable domain, in which reference TRBV7-9 and TRBJ2-7 provide the parts outside the CDR3, is DTGVSQNPRHKITKRGQNVTFRCDPISEHNRLYWYRQTLGQGPEFLTYFQNEAQLEKSRLLSDRFSAERPKGSFSTLEIQRTEQGDSAMYLCASSVSPTAYEQYFGPGTRLTVT.

In this sample, this clonotype turned up a few times. The gene calls are TRBV5-1 and TRBJ1-1; no clear D gene. The V and J ends lost 0 bases and 1 base respectively, with 4 bases between them. Germline V gene sequence: CDR1 SGHRS, CDR2 YFSETQ. The CDR3 is made up of 13 amino acids. CDR3 nucleotides: TGCGCCAGCAGCTTGGGAGCGAACACTGAAGCTTTCTTT. Translating it yields CASSLGANTEAFF.

The V and J genes are TRBV7-2 and TRBJ1-2; no definite D call. The CDR3 spans 12 residues. CDR1 is SGHTA, CDR2 FQGNSA, per germline. The V and J ends lost 5 bases and 6 bases respectively, with 10 bases between them. CDR3 bases: TGTGCCAGCAGCCCTTTCAGGCATGGCTACACCTTC. Its translation is CASSPFRHGYTF.

V is TRBV27 and J is TRBJ2-4; 14 bases are a match to TRBD2. Germline V gene lookup returns CDR1 MNHEY and CDR2 SMNVEV (reference sequence). The CDR3 runs 12 residues. V lost 10 bases and J lost 9; bases outside the gene matches: 2. CDR3 nucleotides: TGTGCCACCGGGACTAGCGGGGGCATTCAGTACTTC. It specifies CATGTSGGIQYF.

DNA of the CDR3: TGCGCCAGCAGTGAGACAGGGAACACTGAAGCTTTCTTT. This gives the protein CASSETGNTEAFF. This chain links TRBV10-1 with TRBJ1-1; perhaps TRBD1 as D (5 bases). Germline values: CDR1 WNHNN, CDR2 SYGVQD (reference sequence). V was pared by 2 bases and J by 1 base, with 5 bases between. The CDR3 consists of 13 residues.

V gene TRBV7-6 combines with J gene TRBJ2-3; the match to TRBD2 covers 8 bases. The trim removed 2 bases at V and 6 bases at J, leaving 4 bases unmatched. CDR3 length equals 14 residues. Germline values: CDR1 SGHVS, CDR2 FNYEAQ. For the CDR3, the DNA is TGTGCCAGCAGCTTACAGGCTAGCGGGGATACGCAGTATTTT. Translated, it gives CASSLQASGDTQYF.

The J gene is TRBJ1-2, the V gene TRBV9; possible D gene TRBD1, 6 bases. Germline V lookup: CDR1 SGDLS, CDR2 YYNGEE. V shed 4 bases and J shed 4 bases, with 20 bases lying between them. The length of the CDR3 is 16 residues. The chain's CDR3 is CASSFLERGARYGYTF. CDR3 DNA: TGTGCCAGCAGCTTCCTAGAGAGGGGGGCACGCTATGGCTACACCTTC.

This clonotype occurred many times. The gene calls are TRBV2 and TRBJ1-2, with 7 bases identical to TRBD1. There are 16 residues in the CDR3. J lost 2 bases, V lost 3 bases, and 9 bases had no gene match. The V gene's germline CDR1 is SNHLY and CDR2 FYNNEI. The CDR3 loop is CASSDNGQVHNYGYTF. The CDR3 bases are TGTGCCAGCAGTGACAACGGACAGGTTCACAACTATGGCTACACCTTC.

This clonotype came up a few times. This chain uses TRBV6-2 or TRBV6-3 with TRBJ2-7; 7 bases align to TRBD1. Per germline, CDR1 MNHEY and CDR2 SVGEGT. The CDR3 spans 15 residues. V was pared by 6 bases and J by 2 bases, with 10 bases of the junction left unmatched. The chain's CDR3 is CASSEPDRATYEQYF. The CDR3 DNA sequence: TGTGCCAGCAGCGAGCCTGACAGGGCTACCTACGAGCAGTACTTC.

This clonotype was detected many times. CDR3 residues: CASSLRLAGSTDTQYF. CDR3 nucleotides: TGTGCCAGCAGCCTCCGACTAGCGGGGAGCACAGATACGCAGTATTTT. The chain joins TRBV7-2 to TRBJ2-3; 11 bases agree with TRBD2. CDR1 is SGHTA and CDR2 is FQGNSA in the germline V gene. There are 16 residues in the CDR3. The V and J ends lost 5 bases and 0 bases, in that order; junction bases with no gene match: 4. Full variable domain (missing parts from reference TRBV7-2 and TRBJ2-3): GAGVSQSPSNKVTEKGKDVELRCDPISGHTALYWYRQSLGQGLEFLIYFQGNSAPDKSGLPSDRFSAERTGGSVSTLTIQRTQQEDSAVYLCASSLRLAGSTDTQYFGPGTRLTVL.

This clonotype has a handful of counts. V and J are TRBV29-1 and TRBJ1-2; 7 positions match TRBD1. V was pared by 4 bases and J by 2 bases, with 7 bases of the junction left unmatched. CDR1 is SQVTM and CDR2 is ANQGSEA in the germline V gene. This CDR3 spans 14 amino acids. This CDR3 reads CSVGGDSRNYGYTF. For the CDR3, the DNA is TGCAGCGTTGGGGGGGACAGTCGAAACTATGGCTACACCTTC.

A few counts support this clonotype. The genes are TRBV6-5 and TRBJ2-7; the match to TRBD1 covers 8 bases. The V segment lost 6 bases and the J segment 7 bases; nucleotides outside the gene matches: 14. The germline CDR1 and CDR2 sequences are MNHEY and SVGAGI. CDR3 length: 15 amino acids. As DNA, the CDR3 is TGTGCCAGCAGAACCGGACAGGGAATATCGGAAGAGCAGTACTTC. Its protein is CASRTGQGISEEQYF.

This clonotype was counted at least ten times. CDR3 amino acids: CASSSQPYNEQFF. In DNA form, the CDR3 reads TGTGCCAGCAGCTCACAGCCGTACAATGAGCAGTTCTTC. The chain employs TRBV7-7 and TRBJ2-1, with D unresolved. Trimming cost V 4 bases and J 4 bases, with 8 bases left between them. Germline CDR1 SSHAT, CDR2 FNYEAQ (reference sequence). The CDR3 spans 13 residues. Filled out from reference TRBV7-7 and TRBJ2-1, the complete variable domain reads GAGVSQSPRYKVTKRGQDVTLRCDPISSHATLYWYQQALGQGPEFLTYFNYEAQPDKSGLPSDRFSAERPEGSISTLTIQRTEQRDSAMYRCASSSQPYNEQFFGPGTRLTVL.

This sequence joins TRBV10-3 and TRBJ2-1, with 9 bases that match TRBD2. CDR3 size: 16 residues. V dropped 3 bases and J dropped 10; count of bases not matched to a gene: 13. Germline CDR1 is ENHRY and CDR2 is SYGVKD. The CDR3 sequence: CAISDLIWRGGREQFF. In DNA form, the CDR3 reads TGTGCCATCAGTGATTTGATTTGGCGGGGGGGACGGGAGCAGTTCTTC.

The V and J genes are TRBV7-7 and TRBJ2-2, with unresolved D. Germline V lookup: CDR1 SSHAT, CDR2 FNYEAQ (reference sequence). V was trimmed by 5 bases and J by 2 bases, leaving 12 bases between them. CDR3 length: 15 amino acids. Here the CDR3 DNA reads TGTGCCAGCAGCCCGACGGCCGGAAACACCGGGGAGCTGTTTTTT. Its translation: CASSPTAGNTGELFF.

The CDR3 DNA follows: TGTGCCAGCAACAGGGGGGGATACGAGCAGTACTTC. Translated, it gives CASNRGGYEQYF. This chain uses TRBV11-2 with TRBJ2-7; weak D call: TRBD1 (8 bases). CDR1 is SGHAT and CDR2 is FQNNGV in the germline V gene. This CDR3 comprises 12 residues. The V end lost 7 bases, the J end lost 4 bases, and 11 bases lay between the germline ends.

This chain links TRBV12-3 or TRBV12-4 with TRBJ2-3, with D possibly TRBD1 on 6 matching bases. CDR3 length: 18 residues. Trimming left V 3 bases short and J 4 bases short, with 23 bases between. This CDR3 reads CASSFGRRQDSRADTQYF. As DNA, the CDR3 is TGTGCCAGCAGTTTTGGTCGTCGACAGGACAGTAGGGCAGATACGCAGTATTTT.

This clonotype was recorded a few times. V and J are TRBV6-1 and TRBJ2-3; D is unresolved. V was cut by 2 bases and J by 7 bases, with 4 bases left in between. From germline, CDR1 is MNHNS and CDR2 SASEGT. This CDR3 is built from 11 residues. CDR3 residues: CASSELNTQYF. In nucleotides, the CDR3 is TGTGCCAGCAGTGAATTAAATACGCAGTATTTT.

The rearrangement links TRBV7-9 to TRBJ2-3; D is uncertain. In germline, CDR1 is SEHNR, CDR2 FQNEAQ (reference sequence). The germline V and J ends were trimmed by 4 bases and 0 bases, with 5 bases remaining between them. The CDR3 totals 13 residues. The CDR3 coding sequence is TGTGCCAGCAGCTCGACTAGCACAGATACGCAGTATTTT. It codes for CASSSTSTDTQYF.

The chain uses TRBV6-2 or TRBV6-3 and TRBJ1-6; D call uncertain. The germline V and J ends were trimmed by 4 bases and 4 bases, with 8 bases remaining between them. Germline V gives CDR1 MNHEY, CDR2 SVGEGT. CDR3 length: 14 amino acids. DNA for the CDR3: TGTGCCAGCAGTTCATCGGGTTATAATTCACCCCTCCACTTT. The encoded protein is CASSSSGYNSPLHF.

This clonotype appeared a few times. V and J are TRBV20-1 and TRBJ2-2; the D gene is possibly TRBD1 (6 bases). The germline gives CDR1 DFQATT, CDR2 SNEGSKA (reference sequence). This CDR3 spans 15 amino acids. V was cut by 3 bases and J by 2 bases, with 13 bases left in between. CDR3 sequence reads: CSARDGQYNTGELFF. The CDR3 DNA is TGCAGTGCTAGGGATGGACAGTATAACACCGGGGAGCTGTTTTTT.

This rearrangement joins TRBV29-1 to TRBJ2-7, with TRBD1 matching over 9 bases. Germline CDR1 and CDR2: SQVTM and ANQGSEA. This CDR3 region has 13 residues. After removal of 5 bases from V and 3 bases from J, the junction contained 5 bases not matched to a gene. CDR3 nucleotide sequence: TGCAGCGTTCACCGGGGACAGGGCTACGAGCAGTACTTC. Its protein is CSVHRGQGYEQYF.